This T cell receptor beta chain was documented in a study of read filtering for tumor transcriptome and immune sequencing. On the study more broadly: Transcriptome libraries were built from DNase-treated RNA.

This library used roughly 400 ng RNA and molecular barcoded adaptors spanning alpha/delta and beta/gamma chains. Each CDR3 protein is one row after TCRdb ran MiXCR on the reads. The data show about 24,000 distinct CDR3 sequences, around a fifth seen once. CDR3 length equals 15 residues. Germline V gene data show CDR1 as GTSNPN and CDR2 as SVGIG (reference sequence). Trimming took 1 base from V and 1 from J; bases not matched to a gene: 4. V and J are TRBV30 and TRBJ2-7; TRBD2 agrees at 10 bases. The sequence was obtained from a donor at least 40 years old with multiple myeloma. The sequenced material came from a population of CD138-negative cells sorted from bone marrow. CDR3: CAWSEALAGSYEQYF. CDR3 coding DNA: TGTGCCTGGAGTGAGGCACTAGCGGGATCCTACGAGCAGTACTTC.